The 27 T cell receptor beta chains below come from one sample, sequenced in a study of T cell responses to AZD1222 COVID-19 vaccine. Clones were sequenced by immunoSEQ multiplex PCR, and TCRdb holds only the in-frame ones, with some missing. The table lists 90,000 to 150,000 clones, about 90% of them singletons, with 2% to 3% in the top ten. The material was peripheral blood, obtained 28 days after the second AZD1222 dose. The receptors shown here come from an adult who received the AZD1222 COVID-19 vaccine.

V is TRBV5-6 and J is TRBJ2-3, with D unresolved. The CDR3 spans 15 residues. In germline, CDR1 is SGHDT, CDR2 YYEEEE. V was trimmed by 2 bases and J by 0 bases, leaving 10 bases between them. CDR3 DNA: TGTGCCAGCAGCTTCCGGTTAAGGAGCACAGATACGCAGTATTTT. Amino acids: CASSFRLRSTDTQYF. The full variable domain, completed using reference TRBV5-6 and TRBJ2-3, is DAGVTQSPTHLIKTRGQQVTLRCSPKSGHDTVSWYQQALGQGPQFIFQYYEEEERQRGNFPDRFSGHQFPNYSSELNVNALLLGDSALYLCASSFRLRSTDTQYFGPGTRLTVL.

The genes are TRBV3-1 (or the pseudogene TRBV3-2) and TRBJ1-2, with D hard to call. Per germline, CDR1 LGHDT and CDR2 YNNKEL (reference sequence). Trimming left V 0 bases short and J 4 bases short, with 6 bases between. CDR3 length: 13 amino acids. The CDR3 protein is CASSQDRPYGYTF. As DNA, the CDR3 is TGTGCCAGCAGCCAAGATAGGCCCTATGGCTACACCTTC.

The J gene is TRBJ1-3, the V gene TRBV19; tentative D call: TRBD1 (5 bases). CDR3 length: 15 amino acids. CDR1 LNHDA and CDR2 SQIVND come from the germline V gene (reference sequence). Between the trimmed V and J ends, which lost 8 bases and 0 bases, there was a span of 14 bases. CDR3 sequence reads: CASSRVDSSGNTIYF. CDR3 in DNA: TGTGCCAGTTCCAGGGTCGATAGCTCTGGAAACACCATATATTTT.

DNA for the CDR3: TGTGCCAGCAGGTTTGGAGGGTCGGGTCAGCCCCAGCATTTT. It is translated as CASRFGGSGQPQHF. The chain uses TRBV28 and TRBJ1-5; D is undetermined. The germline V and J ends were trimmed by 6 bases and 6 bases, with 15 bases remaining between them. The germline V gene has CDR1 MDHEN and CDR2 SYDVKM. The CDR3 runs 14 residues.

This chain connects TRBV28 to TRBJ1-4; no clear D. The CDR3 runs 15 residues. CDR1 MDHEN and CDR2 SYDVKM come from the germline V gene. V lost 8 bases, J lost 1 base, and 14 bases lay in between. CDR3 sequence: CASVWRLGTNEKLFF. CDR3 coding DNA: TGTGCCAGCGTGTGGCGTTTAGGAACTAATGAAAAACTGTTTTTT.

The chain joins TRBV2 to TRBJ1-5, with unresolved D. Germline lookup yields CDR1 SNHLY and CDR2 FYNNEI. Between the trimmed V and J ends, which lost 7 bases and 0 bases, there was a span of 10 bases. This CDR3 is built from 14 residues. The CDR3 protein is CASKGSNSNQPQHF. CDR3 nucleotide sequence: TGTGCCAGCAAGGGCAGTAATAGCAATCAGCCCCAGCATTTT.

The CDR3, as DNA: TGTGCCAGCAGTCTCCTGGGTGCGGGGGAGCTGTTTTTT. It is translated as CASSLLGAGELFF. The rearrangement joins TRBV2 to TRBJ2-2; D remains ambiguous. The length of the CDR3 is 13 residues. V was pared by 5 bases and J by 8 bases, with 12 bases between. Germline loops: CDR1 SNHLY, CDR2 FYNNEI.

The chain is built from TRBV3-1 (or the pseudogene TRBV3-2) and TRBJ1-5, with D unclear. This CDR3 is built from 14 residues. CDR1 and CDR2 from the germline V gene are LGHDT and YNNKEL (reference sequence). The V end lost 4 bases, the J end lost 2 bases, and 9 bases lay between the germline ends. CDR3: CASSPSGGNQPQHF. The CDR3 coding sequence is TGTGCCAGCAGCCCCAGCGGGGGCAATCAGCCCCAGCATTTT.

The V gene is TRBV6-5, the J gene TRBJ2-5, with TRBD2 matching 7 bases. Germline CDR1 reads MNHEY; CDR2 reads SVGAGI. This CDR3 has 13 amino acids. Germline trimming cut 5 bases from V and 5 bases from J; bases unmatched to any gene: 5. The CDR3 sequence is CASSRTRRETQYF. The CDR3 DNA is TGTGCCAGCAGTCGGACTAGACGGGAGACCCAGTACTTC.

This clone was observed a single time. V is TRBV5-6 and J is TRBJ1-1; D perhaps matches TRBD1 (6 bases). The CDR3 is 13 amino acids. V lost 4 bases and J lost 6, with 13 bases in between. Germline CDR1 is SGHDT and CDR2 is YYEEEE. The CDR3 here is CASSRTGFSEAFF. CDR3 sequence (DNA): TGTGCCAGCAGCCGCACAGGGTTCTCTGAAGCTTTCTTT.

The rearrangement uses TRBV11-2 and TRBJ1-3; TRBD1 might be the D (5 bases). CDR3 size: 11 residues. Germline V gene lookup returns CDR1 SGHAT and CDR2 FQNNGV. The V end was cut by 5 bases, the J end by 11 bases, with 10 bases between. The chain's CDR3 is CASSARGAIYF. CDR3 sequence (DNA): TGTGCCAGCAGCGCGCGGGGCGCCATATATTTT.

The CDR3 loop is CASMATGGYTF. CDR3 bases: TGTGCCAGCATGGCTACGGGAGGCTACACCTTC. V usage is TRBV28 and J usage is TRBJ1-2; no clear D gene. V shed 7 bases and J shed 8 bases, with 11 bases lying between them. Germline V lookup: CDR1 MDHEN, CDR2 SYDVKM. The CDR3 length is 11 residues.

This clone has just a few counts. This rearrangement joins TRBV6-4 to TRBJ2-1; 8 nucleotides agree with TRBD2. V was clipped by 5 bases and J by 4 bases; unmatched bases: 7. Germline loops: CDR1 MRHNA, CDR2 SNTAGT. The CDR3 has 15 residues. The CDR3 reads CASSLSGGLYNEQFF. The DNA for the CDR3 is TGTGCCAGCAGTCTCAGCGGGGGCCTATACAATGAGCAGTTCTTC.

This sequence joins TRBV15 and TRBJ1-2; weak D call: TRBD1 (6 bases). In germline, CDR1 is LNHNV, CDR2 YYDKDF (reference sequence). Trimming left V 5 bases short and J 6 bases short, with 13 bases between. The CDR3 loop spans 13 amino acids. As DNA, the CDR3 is TGTGCCACCAGCCCAGACAGGTCCCATGGCTACACCTTC. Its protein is CATSPDRSHGYTF.

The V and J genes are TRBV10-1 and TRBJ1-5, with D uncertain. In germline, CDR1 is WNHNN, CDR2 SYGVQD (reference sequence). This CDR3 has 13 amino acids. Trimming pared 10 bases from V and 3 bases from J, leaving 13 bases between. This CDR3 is CATGLRYNQPQHF. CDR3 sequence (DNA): TGCGCCACCGGGCTCCGGTACAATCAGCCCCAGCATTTT.

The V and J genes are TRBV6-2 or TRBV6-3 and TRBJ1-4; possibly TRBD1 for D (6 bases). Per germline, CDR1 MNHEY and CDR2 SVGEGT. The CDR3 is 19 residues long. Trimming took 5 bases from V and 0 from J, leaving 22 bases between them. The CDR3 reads CASSSRTDRGGPTNEKLFF. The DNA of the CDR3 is TGTGCCAGCAGTAGCAGGACAGATCGGGGGGGCCCAACTAATGAAAAACTGTTTTTT.

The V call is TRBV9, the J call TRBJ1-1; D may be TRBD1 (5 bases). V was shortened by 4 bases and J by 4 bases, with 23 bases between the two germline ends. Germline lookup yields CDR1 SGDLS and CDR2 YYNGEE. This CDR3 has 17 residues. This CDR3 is CASSPRQGGSVGTEAFF. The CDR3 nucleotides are TGTGCCAGCAGCCCCAGGCAGGGCGGTAGTGTGGGCACTGAAGCTTTCTTT.

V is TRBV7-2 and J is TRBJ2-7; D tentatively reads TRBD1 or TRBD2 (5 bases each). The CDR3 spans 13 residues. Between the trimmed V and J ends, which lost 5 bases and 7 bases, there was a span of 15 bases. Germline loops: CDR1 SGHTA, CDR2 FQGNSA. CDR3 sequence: CASSMDGAREQYF. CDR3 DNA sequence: TGTGCCAGCAGCATGGACGGGGCTCGGGAGCAGTACTTC.

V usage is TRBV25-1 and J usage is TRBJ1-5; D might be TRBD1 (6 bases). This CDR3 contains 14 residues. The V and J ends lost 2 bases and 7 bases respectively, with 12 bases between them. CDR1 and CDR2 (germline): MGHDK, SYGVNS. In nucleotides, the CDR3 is TGTGCCAGCAGTGAAGTTGGGACACAACAGCCCCAGCATTTT. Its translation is CASSEVGTQQPQHF. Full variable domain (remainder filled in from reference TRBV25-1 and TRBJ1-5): EADIYQTPRYLVIGTGKKITLECSQTMGHDKMYWYQQDPGMELHLIHYSYGVNSTEKGDLSSESTVSRIRTEHFPLTLESARPSHTSQYLCASSEVGTQQPQHFGDGTRLSIL.

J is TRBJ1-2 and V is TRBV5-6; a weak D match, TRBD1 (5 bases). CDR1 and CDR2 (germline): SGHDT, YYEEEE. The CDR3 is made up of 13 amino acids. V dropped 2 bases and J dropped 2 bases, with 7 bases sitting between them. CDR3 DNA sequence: TGTGCCAGCAGCTTAGACAGAAACTATGGCTACACCTTC. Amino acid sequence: CASSLDRNYGYTF.

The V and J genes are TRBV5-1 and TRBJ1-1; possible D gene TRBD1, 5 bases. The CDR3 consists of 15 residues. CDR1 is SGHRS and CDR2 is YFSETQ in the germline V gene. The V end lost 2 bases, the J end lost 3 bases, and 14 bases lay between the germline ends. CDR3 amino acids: CASSFGRGGDTEAFF. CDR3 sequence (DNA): TGCGCCAGCAGCTTTGGGAGGGGTGGGGACACTGAAGCTTTCTTT.

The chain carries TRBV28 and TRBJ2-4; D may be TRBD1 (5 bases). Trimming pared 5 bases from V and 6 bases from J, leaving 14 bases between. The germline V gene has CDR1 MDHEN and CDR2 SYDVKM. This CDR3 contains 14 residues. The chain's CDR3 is CASSGRGRRNIQYF. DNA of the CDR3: TGTGCCAGCAGTGGAAGGGGCCGGAGAAACATTCAGTACTTC.

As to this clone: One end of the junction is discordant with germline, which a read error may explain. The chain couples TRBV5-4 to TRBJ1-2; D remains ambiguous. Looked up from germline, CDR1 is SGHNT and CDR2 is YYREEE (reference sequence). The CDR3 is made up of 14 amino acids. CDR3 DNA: TGTGCCAGCAGCTTGGCGGGATCTCCCATTCGGTACGCCTTC. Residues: CASSLAGSPIRYAF.

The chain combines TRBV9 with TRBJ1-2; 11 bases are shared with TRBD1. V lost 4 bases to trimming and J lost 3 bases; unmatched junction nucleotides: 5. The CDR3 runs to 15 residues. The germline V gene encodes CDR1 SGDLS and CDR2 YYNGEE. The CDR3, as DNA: TGTGCCAGCAGCCCTGGGACAGGGGGGGACTATGGCTACACCTTC. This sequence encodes CASSPGTGGDYGYTF.

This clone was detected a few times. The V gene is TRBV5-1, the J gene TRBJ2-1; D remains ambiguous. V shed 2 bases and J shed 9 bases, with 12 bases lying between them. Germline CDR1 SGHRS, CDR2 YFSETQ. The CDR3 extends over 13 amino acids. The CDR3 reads CASSFWEGIEQFF. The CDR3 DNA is TGCGCCAGCAGCTTCTGGGAAGGGATTGAGCAGTTCTTC.

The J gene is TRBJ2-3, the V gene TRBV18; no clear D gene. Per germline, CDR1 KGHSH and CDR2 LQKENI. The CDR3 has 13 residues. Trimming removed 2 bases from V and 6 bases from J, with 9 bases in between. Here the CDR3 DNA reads TGTGCCAGCTCACCATCGACGGTTGATACGCAGTATTTT. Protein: CASSPSTVDTQYF.

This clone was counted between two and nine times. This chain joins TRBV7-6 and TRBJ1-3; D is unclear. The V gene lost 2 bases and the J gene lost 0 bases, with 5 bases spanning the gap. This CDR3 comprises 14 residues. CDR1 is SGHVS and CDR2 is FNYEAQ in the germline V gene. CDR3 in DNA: TGTGCCAGCAGCTTAACTGACTCTGGAAACACCATATATTTT. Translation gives CASSLTDSGNTIYF.